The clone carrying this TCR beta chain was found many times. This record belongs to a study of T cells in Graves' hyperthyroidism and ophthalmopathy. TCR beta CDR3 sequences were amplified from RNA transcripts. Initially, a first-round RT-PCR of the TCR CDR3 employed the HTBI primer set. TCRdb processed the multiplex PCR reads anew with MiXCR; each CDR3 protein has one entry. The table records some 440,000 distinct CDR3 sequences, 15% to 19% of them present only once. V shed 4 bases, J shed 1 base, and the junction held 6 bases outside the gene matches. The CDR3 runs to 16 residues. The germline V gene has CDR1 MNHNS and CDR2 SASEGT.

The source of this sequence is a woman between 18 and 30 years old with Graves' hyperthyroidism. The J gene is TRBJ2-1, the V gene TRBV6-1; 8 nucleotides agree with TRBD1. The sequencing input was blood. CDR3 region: CASSGRTGRSYNEQFF. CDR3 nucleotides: TGTGCCAGCAGTGGCCGGACAGGGCGATCCTACAATGAGCAGTTCTTC.